The 7 T cell receptor beta chains given below trace back to one sample, sequenced in a study of shared clonotypes between healthy human individuals. Measured with immunoSEQ multiplex PCR; TCRdb has only the in-frame clones, and not every one. Of some 1,100,000 clones detected, around three quarters appear once; the ten largest clones hold about 0.52%. Sequencing was carried out using memory CD4+ T cells from PBMCs. This sample's subset: CD45RA-negative fraction. These receptors originate from a man aged 18 to 29 in good health. Some clones in this sample may be carry-over from other donors' samples.

The chain joins TRBV6-1 to TRBJ1-4, with D tentatively TRBD1 (5 bases). The germline V and J ends were trimmed by 7 bases and 5 bases, with 17 bases remaining between them. Germline values: CDR1 MNHNS, CDR2 SASEGT. The CDR3 has 15 residues. The CDR3 bases are TGTGCCAGCACCCAAGGTGGGGGGTGGAATGAAAAACTGTTTTTT. Translated: CASTQGGGWNEKLFF.

V is TRBV29-1 and J is TRBJ2-5; D is tentatively TRBD1 or TRBD2 (6 bases each). The germline V gene encodes CDR1 SQVTM and CDR2 ANQGSEA. V was clipped by 4 bases and J by 2 bases, with 32 bases between them. This CDR3 has 20 residues. For the CDR3, the DNA is TGCAGCGTTGTTCCCCAACACACCGGGAGAAAAGGGGGGCCGCAAGAGACCCAGTACTTC. Encoded protein: CSVVPQHTGRKGGPQETQYF.

The chain recombines TRBV28 with TRBJ1-4; 8 bases match TRBD1. Germline-derived CDR1 and CDR2 are MDHEN and SYDVKM. Trimming at V came to 2 bases and at J to 3 bases, leaving 8 bases not matched to a gene. The CDR3 sequence is 17 residues long. CDR3 amino acids: CASSLRGRGHSNEKLFF. The CDR3 nucleotides are TGTGCCAGCAGTTTACGGGGCAGGGGGCATTCTAATGAAAAACTGTTTTTT.

The chain uses TRBV11-2 and TRBJ2-2, with D perhaps matching TRBD2 (5 bases). The germline CDR1 and CDR2 sequences are SGHAT and FQNNGV. Trimming left V 3 bases short and J 5 bases short, with 7 bases between. The CDR3 covers 13 residues. This chain's CDR3 is CASSFRRTGELFF. The CDR3 DNA follows: TGTGCCAGCAGCTTCAGGAGGACCGGGGAGCTGTTTTTT.

This chain connects TRBV2 to TRBJ2-5, with a possible D match to TRBD2 (6 bases). The V gene's germline CDR1 is SNHLY and CDR2 FYNNEI. The CDR3 consists of 14 residues. V shed 4 bases and J shed 2 bases, with 11 bases lying between them. CDR3 residues: CASSGRDRQETQYF. DNA for the CDR3: TGTGCCAGCAGTGGGCGGGATCGACAAGAGACCCAGTACTTC.

The chain couples TRBV19 to TRBJ1-5; 8 positions agree with TRBD1. The CDR3 has 17 residues. V was clipped by 7 bases and J by 5 bases; unmatched bases: 16. CDR1 LNHDA and CDR2 SQIVND come from the germline V gene (reference sequence). CDR3 protein: CASIQGQGTIRDQPQHF. CDR3 in DNA: TGTGCCAGTATTCAAGGACAGGGTACGATTCGGGATCAGCCCCAGCATTTT.

J is TRBJ2-5 and V is TRBV28, with D possibly called TRBD1 or TRBD2 (5 bases each). The CDR3 extends over 16 amino acids. Germline V gene data show CDR1 as MDHEN and CDR2 as SYDVKM. Between the trimmed V and J ends, which lost 1 base and 0 bases, there was a span of 12 bases. CDR3 amino acids: CASSLSQGVYQETQYF. In nucleotides, the CDR3 is TGTGCCAGCAGTTTATCGCAGGGAGTTTACCAAGAGACCCAGTACTTC. Together with reference TRBV28 and TRBJ2-5, the CDR3 gives the full variable domain: DVKVTQSSRYLVKRTGEKVFLECVQDMDHENMFWYRQDPGLGLRLIYFSYDVKMKEKGDIPEGYSVSREKKERFSLILESASTNQTSMYLCASSLSQGVYQETQYFGPGTRLLVL.